The 27 T cell receptor beta chains presented below share a single source sample, sequenced in a study of immune characterization of retroperitoneal liposarcoma. Each CDR3 protein gets one entry after TCRdb re-called the PCR reads with MiXCR. The sample holds approximately 10,000 distinct CDR3 sequences, less than 40% seen once. Source material: tumor tissue. The receptors were gathered from a female donor with retroperitoneal liposarcoma.

This clonotype is termed medium-sized (0.01 to 0.1%). V is TRBV6-1 and J is TRBJ2-1, with TRBD2 as a possible D gene (7 bases). The length of the CDR3 is 15 residues. V was cut by 6 bases and J by 3 bases, with 15 bases left in between. Germline V gene sequence: CDR1 MNHNS, CDR2 SASEGT. The DNA for the CDR3 is TGTGCCAGCAGCTCCCCGGGGGGCAGCTACAATGAGCAGTTCTTC. Amino acids: CASSSPGGSYNEQFF.

The chain combines TRBV6-6 with TRBJ2-1, with 9 bases aligning to TRBD2. Matching the DNA end better, TRBJ2-7 makes the J call doubtful. Germline assignment: CDR1 MNHNY and CDR2 SVGAGI (reference sequence). This CDR3 is built from 17 residues. CDR3 region: CASSSRRKLAGYNEQYF. The CDR3 bases are TGTGCCAGCAGTTCCCGCCGGAAGCTAGCGGGGTACAATGAGCAGTACTTC.

The chain employs TRBV12-3 or TRBV12-4 and TRBJ2-5, with TRBD2 matching over 11 bases. The CDR3 is 15 residues long. Germline trimming cut 2 bases from V and 4 bases from J; bases unmatched to any gene: 3. Here the CDR3 reads CASSLQLAGGETQYF. CDR3 nucleotide sequence: TGTGCCAGCAGTTTACAGCTAGCGGGAGGAGAGACCCAGTACTTC.

This clonotype was recorded at least ten times. The V call is TRBV6-1, the J call TRBJ2-5; 8 bases agree with TRBD2. CDR3 length: 16 amino acids. The V segment lost 2 bases and the J segment 11 bases; nucleotides outside the gene matches: 16. Germline lookup yields CDR1 MNHNS and CDR2 SASEGT. In DNA form, the CDR3 reads TGTGCCAGCAGTGAAAAAATCCGGGAGGGGGGCAATGAGCAGTACTTC. Its translation: CASSEKIREGGNEQYF.

This clonotype was counted once. The chain recombines TRBV28 with TRBJ2-3; perhaps TRBD2 as D (6 bases). The J call may be faulty, since TRBJ2-1 better matches the DNA end. Per germline, CDR1 MDHEN and CDR2 SYDVKM. The CDR3 totals 13 residues. As DNA, the CDR3 is TGTGCCAGCAGTTTAGGGGGGTGGAATGAGCAGTTCTTC. It specifies CASSLGGWNEQFF.

Details on this clonotype: Here the CDR3 omits its conserved ending phenylalanine or tryptophan, so a read error is the likely source. The DNA is left out, because the CDR3 cannot be placed on it with certainty; the CDR3 is given as TCRdb lists it. The chain carries TRBV6-6 and TRBJ1-5. Germline CDR1 reads MNHNY; CDR2 reads SVGAGI (reference sequence). A total of 8 residues make up the CDR3, ends included. Here the CDR3 reads CAGAPGLA.

The J gene is TRBJ2-1, the V gene TRBV14; D possibly uses TRBD1 or TRBD2 (5 bases each). The J call may be faulty, since TRBJ2-5 better matches the DNA end. The CDR3 contains 13 residues. Germline loops: CDR1 SGHDN, CDR2 FVKESK. CDR3 region: CASSFSGSKTQYF. DNA for the CDR3: TGTGCCAGCAGCTTTTCAGGGAGTAAGACCCAGTACTTC.

This clonotype has a handful of counts. This chain joins TRBV6-6 and TRBJ2-1; TRBD2 matches at 10 bases. V lost 0 bases to trimming and J lost 13 bases; unmatched junction nucleotides: 24. Germline V gene data show CDR1 as MNHNY and CDR2 as SVGAGI (reference sequence). CDR3 size: 20 residues. CDR3 coding DNA: TGTGCCAGCAGTTACTCGAGGGGTTACGAGCGGGGGGGCCTAGAAGAGACCCAGTTCTTC. Protein sequence: CASSYSRGYERGGLEETQFF.

Ten or more counts support this clonotype. J is TRBJ2-5 and V is TRBV6-1, with 8 bases identical to TRBD2. The end of the DNA is better explained by TRBJ2-7, so the J call may be wrong. This CDR3 is 15 amino acids long. Germline lookup yields CDR1 MNHNS and CDR2 SASEGT. CDR3 coding DNA: TGTGCCAGCAGTGAGTCCAGCGGGAGTCCCTACGAGCAGTACTTC. It encodes CASSESSGSPYEQYF.

This clonotype is deemed medium-sized. The chain joins TRBV6-1 to TRBJ2-1; 8 bases map to TRBD2. The trim removed 7 bases at V and 7 bases at J, leaving 12 bases unmatched. The CDR3 runs to 15 residues. From germline, CDR1 is MNHNS and CDR2 SASEGT. The CDR3 bases are TGTGCCAGCATTAGTACGGGGGGGGGGGGAAATGAGCAGTTCTTC. Translation: CASISTGGGGNEQFF.

The V gene is TRBV11-2, the J gene TRBJ2-1, with unresolved D. The J call is in doubt because the DNA end fits TRBJ2-7 better. The length of the CDR3 is 14 residues. Germline V gene lookup returns CDR1 SGHAT and CDR2 FQNNGV. The CDR3 reads CASSFSPRTDEQYF. CDR3 nucleotide sequence: TGTGCCAGCAGCTTCTCCCCTAGGACCGATGAGCAGTACTTC.

On this clonotype: An end of the junction does not agree with germline; a read error may underlie this. This chain links TRBV4-3 with TRBJ2-2; the match to TRBD1 covers 9 bases. The CDR3 covers 17 residues. Germline V gene lookup returns CDR1 LGHNA and CDR2 YSLEER. The CDR3 DNA reads as TGCGCCAGCAGGCAAGACTTCGGGACAGGGCACGCCGGGGAGCTGTTTTTT. This translates into CASRQDFGTGHAGELFF.

In its sample, this clonotype ranks as medium-sized. The chain is built from TRBV6-1 and TRBJ2-1; D unclear. Judging by the DNA end, TRBJ2-7 fits better; the J call may be wrong. The CDR3 is made up of 14 amino acids. From germline, CDR1 is MNHNS and CDR2 SASEGT. The CDR3 nucleotides are TGTGCCAGCAGTGACCAGCCGATTGGTTACGAGCAGTACTTC. The encoded protein is CASSDQPIGYEQYF.

The V call is TRBV10-1, the J call TRBJ2-1; TRBD1 matches 8 bases. Unmatched junction bases numbered 6, after V lost 4 bases and J lost 10 bases. The CDR3 runs to 13 residues. Germline V gene sequence: CDR1 WNHNN, CDR2 SYGVQD (reference sequence). The CDR3 DNA reads TGCGCCAGCAGTGGACAGGGGTGGGACGAGCAGTTCTTC. It specifies CASSGQGWDEQFF.

Of note for this clonotype: This may stem from a read error, because a much larger clone lies one nucleotide away. The rearrangement links TRBV12-3 or TRBV12-4 to TRBJ2-1; D not resolved. The CDR3 runs 12 residues. Here the CDR3 reads CASNLDGYEQFF. DNA of the CDR3: TGTGCCAGCAATTTAGACGGGTACGAGCAGTTCTTC.

This chain connects TRBV7-2 to TRBJ2-1, with 9 bases lining up with TRBD2. The CDR3 runs 15 residues. Germline CDR1 reads SGHTA; CDR2 reads FQGNSA. J was trimmed by 4 bases and V by 2 bases; bases with no gene match: 3. The CDR3 DNA is TGTGCCAGCAGCTTAATGAGCGGGGGGTACAATGAGCAGTTCTTC. Its protein is CASSLMSGGYNEQFF.

A few counts support this clonotype. The rearrangement joins TRBV12-3 or TRBV12-4 to TRBJ2-5, with 12 bases fitting TRBD1. CDR3 length: 16 amino acids. V shed 1 base and J 11 bases; nucleotides not matched to a gene: 11. The CDR3 loop is CASSLGGDRGLHEQYF. The CDR3 region has the DNA TGTGCCAGCAGTTTAGGCGGGGACAGGGGGCTTCATGAGCAGTACTTC.

The CDR3 here is CASSESYEQYF. The CDR3 DNA sequence: TGCGCCAGCAGTGAGTCGTACGAGCAGTACTTC. V gene TRBV10-2 combines with J gene TRBJ2-5; D not resolved. The tail of the sequence fits TRBJ2-7 better, so the J call may be wrong. The V gene's germline CDR1 is WSHSY and CDR2 SAAADI. The CDR3 has 11 amino acids.

This chain connects TRBV12-3 or TRBV12-4 to TRBJ2-3; D remains ambiguous. CDR3 length: 12 residues. The V and J ends lost 5 bases and 5 bases respectively, with 8 bases between them. The chain's CDR3 is CASSVARDTQYF. The CDR3 DNA follows: TGTGCCAGCAGTGTGGCCCGAGATACGCAGTATTTT.

This clonotype was recorded only once. V usage is TRBV6-5 and J usage is TRBJ2-1; 7 nucleotides match TRBD2. V lost 3 bases and J lost 1; bases outside the gene matches: 3. Germline V CDR1 and CDR2: MNHEY, SVGAGI. There are 15 residues in the CDR3. CDR3 protein: CASSYGLGSYNEQFF. CDR3 bases: TGTGCCAGCAGTTATGGACTAGGATCCTACAATGAGCAGTTCTTC.

A few counts support this clonotype. The chain couples TRBV7-8 to TRBJ2-5; the D gene is possibly TRBD1 (6 bases). V lost 1 base to trimming and J lost 11 bases, with 11 bases between them. The CDR3 contains 12 residues. Germline CDR1 is SGHVS and CDR2 is FQNEAQ. This chain's CDR3 is CASSLGDNEQYF. The CDR3 DNA follows: TGTGCCAGCAGCTTAGGGGACAATGAGCAGTACTTC.

This clonotype has a handful of counts. The rearrangement joins TRBV11-3 to TRBJ2-2, with D maybe TRBD2 (6 bases). V was pared by 5 bases and J by 6 bases, with 16 bases between. The CDR3 runs 15 residues. The germline gives CDR1 SGHNT, CDR2 YENEEA. CDR3 protein: CASSEPGRGAGELFF. In nucleotides, the CDR3 is TGTGCCAGCAGCGAACCGGGCCGCGGGGCCGGGGAGCTGTTTTTT.

The chain joins TRBV6-1 to TRBJ2-4; D is unclear. Trimming left V 5 bases short and J 13 bases short, with 24 bases between. This CDR3 region has 15 residues. In germline, CDR1 is MNHNS, CDR2 SASEGT. CDR3 sequence reads: CASSPSTRSYNEQYF. As DNA, the CDR3 is TGTGCCAGCAGTCCGTCTACTCGCTCCTACAATGAGCAGTACTTC.

By sample share, this clonotype is medium-sized. The chain has TRBV6-1 and TRBJ2-5; D is perhaps TRBD1 (6 bases). Germline CDR1 reads MNHNS; CDR2 reads SASEGT. The V end lost 6 bases, the J end lost 5 bases, and 13 bases lay between the germline ends. The CDR3 loop spans 13 amino acids. The CDR3 sequence is CASRRAGVETQYF. The CDR3 DNA is TGTGCCAGCAGAAGAGCAGGGGTCGAGACCCAGTACTTC.

The CDR3 reads CASSETDRRRQYF. The DNA of the CDR3 is TGTGCCAGCAGTGAAACCGACCGCCGTCGGCAGTATTTT. The V and J genes are TRBV6-1 and TRBJ2-3, with no clear D. CDR1 MNHNS and CDR2 SASEGT come from the germline V gene. V was pared by 2 bases and J by 11 bases, with 14 bases between. This CDR3 has 13 amino acids.

This clonotype turned up a few times. V is TRBV7-2 and J is TRBJ1-1, with D possibly TRBD1 on 5 matching bases. Germline CDR1 and CDR2: SGHTA and FQGNSA. This CDR3 is built from 16 residues. The germline V and J ends were trimmed by 1 base and 1 base, with 13 bases remaining between them. CDR3 nucleotide sequence: TGTGCCAGCAGCTTAGAATTTGCCAGGGAGAACACTGAAGCTTTCTTT. The encoded protein is CASSLEFARENTEAFF.

Details on this clonotype: No conserved phenylalanine or tryptophan ends this CDR3, so it is likely a read error. The limits of the CDR3 on the DNA are not certain, so only TCRdb's listed CDR3 is given. The chain joins TRBV11-3 to TRBJ2-1; TRBD2, the table's D call, lacks a check against the DNA. CDR1 is SGHNT and CDR2 is YENEEA in the germline V gene. The CDR3 extends over 8 residues, inclusive of both ends. This CDR3 reads CASSLLLA.